The 8 T cell receptor beta chains below were found in one sample sequenced in a study of OX40 agonist ivuxolimab in advanced cancers. Assay used: immunoSEQ multiplex PCR; TCRdb lists only in-frame clones, some missing. This table has 80,000 or so clones, about 85% appearing once. The sequenced sample was CD4+ or CD8+ T cells sorted from blood, obtained in a trial of the OX40 agonist ivuxolimab. These receptors came from an adult with an advanced solid tumor such as melanoma, head and neck, liver or kidney cancer.

Written as DNA, the CDR3 is TGTGCCAGCAGCCCGAGAGTAGCGGGAGTACGGAATGAGCAGTTCTTC. It translates to CASSPRVAGVRNEQFF. This chain joins TRBV9 and TRBJ2-1; 9 bases fit TRBD2. The CDR3 extends over 16 amino acids. The trim removed 4 bases at V and 7 bases at J, leaving 12 bases unmatched. Looked up from germline, CDR1 is SGDLS and CDR2 is YYNGEE.

V is TRBV28 and J is TRBJ2-7; either TRBD1 or TRBD2 may supply D (6 bases each). Per germline, CDR1 MDHEN and CDR2 SYDVKM. The CDR3 has 12 residues. The V and J ends lost 8 bases and 9 bases respectively, with 17 bases between them. DNA for the CDR3: TGTGCCAGCCAGATGACCGGGGGCTCGCAGTACTTC. Amino acids: CASQMTGGSQYF.

The chain is built from TRBV15 and TRBJ1-1; D is uncertain. Per germline, CDR1 LNHNV and CDR2 YYDKDF (reference sequence). V lost 3 bases and J lost 2, with 7 bases in between. This CDR3 has 13 amino acids. The CDR3 DNA sequence: TGTGCCACCAGCAGGGGGTTTAACACTGAAGCTTTCTTT. Protein sequence: CATSRGFNTEAFF.

The rearrangement uses TRBV14 and TRBJ1-3; D not certain. The CDR3 contains 12 residues. V was trimmed by 2 bases and J by 3 bases, leaving 2 bases between them. CDR1 and CDR2 from the germline V gene are SGHDN and FVKESK. In DNA, the CDR3 is TGTGCCAGCAGCCAAAGTGGAAACACCATATATTTT. It translates to CASSQSGNTIYF. The variable domain in full, completed from reference TRBV14 and TRBJ1-3, reads EAGVTQFPSHSVIEKGQTVTLRCDPISGHDNLYWYRRVMGKEIKFLLHFVKESKQDESGMPNNRFLAERTGGTYSTLKVQPAELEDSGVYFCASSQSGNTIYFGEGSWLTVV.

This clone came up a few times. This chain joins TRBV7-3 and TRBJ1-1; 8 nucleotides line up with TRBD1. The CDR3 has 13 residues. J lost 5 bases, V lost 2 bases, and 1 base had no gene match. Germline V CDR1 and CDR2: SGHTA, FQGTGA. The CDR3 is CASSLRDRTEAFF. The DNA of the CDR3 is TGTGCCAGCAGCTTACGGGACAGGACTGAAGCTTTCTTT. The full variable domain, its missing parts supplied by reference TRBV7-3 and TRBJ1-1, is GAGVSQTPSNKVTEKGKYVELRCDPISGHTALYWYRQSLGQGPEFLIYFQGTGAADDSGLPNDRFFAVRPEGSVSTLKIQRTERGDSAVYLCASSLRDRTEAFFGQGTRLTVV.

V is TRBV7-8 and J is TRBJ1-4; D remains ambiguous. CDR1 and CDR2 (germline): SGHVS, FQNEAQ. This CDR3 has 13 amino acids. The germline V and J ends were trimmed by 4 bases and 9 bases, with 12 bases remaining between them. The CDR3 here is CASSSDSGKKLFF. DNA for the CDR3: TGTGCCAGCAGCTCCGATAGCGGGAAAAAACTGTTTTTT.

V is TRBV5-5 and J is TRBJ1-1; a weak D match, TRBD1 (6 bases). This CDR3 contains 14 residues. Trimming removed 4 bases from V and 6 bases from J, with 16 bases in between. CDR1 is SGHKS and CDR2 is YYEKEE in the germline V gene (reference sequence). CDR3 residues: CASSPIWGAAEAFF. The CDR3 coding sequence is TGTGCCAGCAGCCCGATCTGGGGGGCCGCTGAAGCTTTCTTT.

The J gene is TRBJ1-1, the V gene TRBV2; D might be TRBD1 (5 bases). The CDR3 extends over 16 amino acids. The germline V gene has CDR1 SNHLY and CDR2 FYNNEI. V lost 7 bases, J lost 0 bases, and 18 bases lay in between. The CDR3 coding sequence is TGTGCCAGCACATACCAAATGGGACGGTTGAACACTGAAGCTTTCTTT. Translation: CASTYQMGRLNTEAFF.